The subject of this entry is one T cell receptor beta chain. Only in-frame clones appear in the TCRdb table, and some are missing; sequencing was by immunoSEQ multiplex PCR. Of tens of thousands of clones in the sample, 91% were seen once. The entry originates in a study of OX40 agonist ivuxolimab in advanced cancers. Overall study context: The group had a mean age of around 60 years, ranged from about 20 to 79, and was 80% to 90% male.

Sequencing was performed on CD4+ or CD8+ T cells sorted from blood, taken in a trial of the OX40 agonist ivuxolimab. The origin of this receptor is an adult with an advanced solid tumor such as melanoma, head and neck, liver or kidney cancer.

The DNA for the CDR3 is TGTGCCAGCAGTTGGGGTTTGACGAACACTGAAGCTTTCTTT. The encoded protein is CASSWGLTNTEAFF. The chain employs TRBV9 and TRBJ1-1; D gene ambiguous. V was shortened by 5 bases and J by 1 base, with 12 bases between the two germline ends. CDR1 and CDR2 from the germline V gene are SGDLS and YYNGEE. This CDR3 comprises 14 residues.